Each of the 5 T cell receptor beta chains below was sequenced from the same sample in a study of vaccination and CD4 T cells after COVID-19. An Oncomine TCR Beta short-read assay was used to sequence the DNA from cultured CD4+ T cells. TCRdb re-called the PCR reads through MiXCR, storing one row per CDR3 protein. The data contain more than 20,000 distinct CDR3 sequences, about 40% of them seen just once; the ten biggest clones take up roughly 9.9%. These receptors have no identified antigens. Indicated time point: late sampling 161 to 241 days after vaccination in three convalescent patients. Treatment denoted: roughly 11-day PBMC culture with coronavirus spike peptide pools or control peptides (ViraFEST assay). This specimen consisted of CD4+ T cells from blood, cultured in vitro, obtained about 7 months after SARS-CoV-2 vaccination. Receptors were obtained from a human donor who had recovered from COVID-19.

The chain employs TRBV7-2 and TRBJ2-3; the D gene could be TRBD1 or TRBD2 (5 bases each). The CDR3 is made up of 16 amino acids. CDR1 and CDR2 from the germline V gene are SGHTA and FQGNSA. The ends were cut back, 0 bases at V and 3 bases at J, with 13 bases in the middle. The CDR3 loop reads CASSLALGRATDTQYF. As DNA, the CDR3 is TGTGCCAGCAGCTTAGCGCTGGGGCGGGCAACAGATACGCAGTATTTT.

The chain recombines TRBV20-1 with TRBJ2-2; D call uncertain. Trimming took off 4 bases at V and 7 bases at J, with 13 bases between the two ends. The CDR3 loop spans 13 amino acids. Germline-derived CDR1 and CDR2 are DFQATT and SNEGSKA (reference sequence). The CDR3 DNA sequence: TGCAGTGCTACCGGGTCCTTTCTCGGGGAGCTGTTTTTT. It is translated as CSATGSFLGELFF.

The genes are TRBV28 and TRBJ2-7; TRBD2 matches at 10 bases. The J segment lost 0 bases and the V segment lost 6 bases, leaving 8 bases of the junction unmatched. This CDR3 is 16 amino acids long. From germline, CDR1 is MDHEN and CDR2 SYDVKM. The CDR3 here is CASRRPGLAHSYEQYF. The DNA for the CDR3 is TGTGCCAGCAGACGACCGGGACTAGCGCACTCCTACGAGCAGTACTTC.

The chain uses TRBV6-5 and TRBJ2-3; no clear D. CDR1 is MNHEY and CDR2 is SVGAGI in the germline V gene. The CDR3 extends over 14 amino acids. The V end was cut by 0 bases, the J end by 3 bases, with 7 bases between. CDR3 loop: CASSYSPSTDTQYF. The DNA for the CDR3 is TGTGCCAGCAGTTACTCGCCCTCAACAGATACGCAGTATTTT.

V is TRBV7-9 and J is TRBJ2-4; D possibly corresponds to TRBD2 (5 bases). Germline V CDR1 and CDR2: SEHNR, FQNEAQ (reference sequence). Deletions cut 6 bases from V and 6 bases from J, with 9 bases between. This CDR3 is 12 amino acids long. The CDR3 here is CASRTEGNIQYF. The CDR3, as DNA: TGTGCCAGCAGGACCGAGGGAAACATTCAGTACTTC.